Listed below are T cell receptor beta chains from one sample, sequenced in a study of immune cell composition in non-small cell lung cancer. Clones were sequenced by immunoSEQ multiplex PCR, and TCRdb holds only the in-frame ones, with some missing. The data hold 2,000 to 2,500 clones, with about 70% observed a single time. Source material: non-adjacent lung tissue. The receptors come from a human donor with non-small cell lung cancer. The CDR3 runs from the conserved cysteine through the conserved F or W. A D gene is named only where the DNA matches it firmly. Part of the rows lack a size; the others show once, few, many or a class for expanded clones.

TRBV7-7,TRBJ1-1,13,.,few,TGTGCCAGTAACCAGGGGAGTAGGACTGAAGCTTTCTTT,CASNQGSRTEAFF
TRBV7-6,TRBJ1-1,15,.,.,TGTGCCAGCAGCTTAGCGGCTGGTTCTAACACTGAAGCTTTCTTT,CASSLAAGSNTEAFF
TRBV7-6,TRBJ1-4,14,.,.,TGTGCCAGCAGCTTTGGGGGGTTGGTTGAAAAACTGTTTTTT,CASSFGGLVEKLFF
TRBV7-1,TRBJ2-3,13,TRBD1,.,TGTGCCAGCAGCGTAGGGGGCGCAAATACGCAGTATTTT,CASSVGGANTQYF
TRBV6-6,TRBJ2-7,14,TRBD1,.,TGTGCCAGCAGTTCGGTGGGACAGGGCCCCGAGCAGTACTTC,CASSSVGQGPEQYF
TRBV18,TRBJ2-7,14,TRBD1,.,TGTGCCAGCTCCGGGACAGATAGCTCCTACGAGCAGTACTTC,CASSGTDSSYEQYF
TRBV7-9,TRBJ1-1,16,TRBD1,.,TGTGCCAGCAGCTCTACAGGGGGACCCCTGAACACTGAAGCTTTCTTT,CASSSTGGPLNTEAFF
TRBV11-2,TRBJ2-1,14,.,.,TGTGCCAGCAGCTTACCCGGCGGCTACAATGAGCAGTTCTTC,CASSLPGGYNEQFF
TRBV27,TRBJ2-1,12,.,.,TGTGCCAGCAGTGACAGGAGCTTGCGGCAGTTCTTC,CASSDRSLRQFF
TRBV6-6,TRBJ1-2,15,TRBD1,.,TGTGCCAGCAGTCAGGGACAGGGCCGCAACTATGGCTACACCTTC,CASSQGQGRNYGYTF
TRBV7-6,TRBJ2-2,16,.,.,TGTGCCAGCAGCCCATTGACAGGAGCGAACACCGGGGAGCTGTTTTTT,CASSPLTGANTGELFF
TRBV19,TRBJ2-3,14,.,once,TGTGCCAGTAGTCCGATGACAGACCCAGATACGCAGTATTTT,CASSPMTDPDTQYF
TRBV19,TRBJ2-7,13,.,medium-sized,TGTGCCAGTAGTCCGGGACTGGTCTACGAGCAGTACTTC,CASSPGLVYEQYF
TRBV27,TRBJ1-1,15,.,.,TGTGCCATCACCACTGGGGGCAGGGTAGGCACTGAAGCTTTCTTT,CAITTGGRVGTEAFF
TRBV9,TRBJ2-7,15,TRBD1,.,TGTGCCAGCAGCGTAGGGACAGGGGGCTTCTACGAGCAGTACTTC,CASSVGTGGFYEQYF
TRBV6-1,TRBJ1-6,15,.,.,TGTGCCAGCAGTGAATCCCGACTACATAATTCACCCCTCCACTTT,CASSESRLHNSPLHF
TRBV6-6,TRBJ2-2,15,.,once,TGTGCCAGCTCCCGGGCGGGGGCAAACACCGGGGAGCTGTTTTTT,CASSRAGANTGELFF
TRBV5-6,TRBJ1-2,14,TRBD1,.,TGTGCCAGCAGCTTGGACAGGGGCGGGCTTGGCTACACCTTC,CASSLDRGGLGYTF
TRBV28,TRBJ1-2,15,.,.,TGTGCCAGCAGTTCCCCGAGTGGGGCCCGCTATGGCTACACCTTC,CASSSPSGARYGYTF
TRBV5-1,TRBJ2-3,17,TRBD2,.,TGCGCCAGCAGCTTACCCCAGCGGGGGGCCTCCACAGATACGCAGTATTTT,CASSLPQRGASTDTQYF
TRBV6-1,TRBJ1-5,14,.,.,TGTGCCAGCAGTATCTCAGATAGCAATCAGCCCCAGCATTTT,CASSISDSNQPQHF
TRBV28,TRBJ1-5,15,TRBD1,.,TGTGCCAGCAGAGGACAGGGTGGGGTCAATCAGCCCCAGCATTTT,CASRGQGGVNQPQHF